Listed here are 28 T cell receptor beta chains from one sample, sequenced in a study of blood T cell repertoires in COVID-19. Using immunoSEQ multiplex PCR, the repertoire was profiled, and TCRdb retains in-frame clones only, with some absent. This table holds some 200,000 clones, around 84% found once. Sequenced material: peripheral blood. The receptors here all came from a man aged 25 to 40 with active or convalescent COVID-19.

With regard to this clone: Other DNA sequences within the sample encode an identical CDR3. The chain employs TRBV4-1 and TRBJ1-5; maybe TRBD1 (6 bases). CDR1 is MGHRA and CDR2 is YSYEKL in the germline V gene. The CDR3 loop spans 14 amino acids. Trimming took 3 bases from V and 1 from J, leaving 7 bases between them. CDR3 residues: CASSQQGSNQPQHF. For the CDR3, the DNA is TGCGCCAGCAGCCAGCAGGGGAGCAATCAGCCCCAGCATTTT.

There are a few counts of this clone. The genes are TRBV27 and TRBJ2-2; TRBD2 agrees at 11 bases. The CDR3 loop spans 15 amino acids. Germline V gives CDR1 MNHEY, CDR2 SMNVEV (reference sequence). The V gene end was trimmed by 7 bases and the J gene end by 1 base; junction bases not matched to a gene: 2. In DNA form, the CDR3 reads TGTGCCAGCACCGGACTAGCGGGGAACACCGGGGAGCTGTTTTTT. It translates to CASTGLAGNTGELFF.

This clone was detected ten times or more. V and J are TRBV19 and TRBJ1-5, with D possibly TRBD1 on 6 matching bases. CDR1 and CDR2 (germline): LNHDA, SQIVND (reference sequence). This CDR3 comprises 15 residues. V shed 1 base and J shed 2 bases, with 9 bases lying between them. The CDR3 is CASSIGAGGNQPQHF. CDR3 DNA sequence: TGTGCCAGTAGTATAGGGGCAGGGGGCAATCAGCCCCAGCATTTT.

This chain uses TRBV9 with TRBJ1-4; 7 bases match TRBD1. CDR1 and CDR2 (germline): SGDLS, YYNGEE. V lost 3 bases and J lost 7; bases outside the gene matches: 9. The CDR3 contains 15 residues. Written as DNA, the CDR3 is TGTGCCAGCAGCGCGACAGGGAGTGGGGTTGAAAAACTGTTTTTT. Translation gives CASSATGSGVEKLFF.

Details on this clone: This sample includes further DNA sequences coding for the same CDR3. The chain recombines TRBV25-1 with TRBJ1-2, with D perhaps matching TRBD1 (5 bases). In germline, CDR1 is MGHDK, CDR2 SYGVNS. The CDR3 is 13 residues long. Trimming took off 7 bases at V and 0 bases at J, with 9 bases between the two ends. The CDR3: CASTGGANYGYTF. CDR3 in DNA: TGTGCCAGCACTGGGGGGGCTAACTATGGCTACACCTTC.

V and J are TRBV7-2 and TRBJ1-5; D is perhaps TRBD1 (6 bases). V lost 5 bases and J lost 2, with 13 bases in between. Germline V CDR1 and CDR2: SGHTA, FQGNSA. The length of the CDR3 is 15 residues. The CDR3 coding sequence is TGTGCCAGCAGCCTTGACAGGTTCGGCAATCAGCCCCAGCATTTT. It is translated as CASSLDRFGNQPQHF.

The chain uses TRBV6-5 and TRBJ2-1; 8 positions agree with TRBD2. Unmatched junction bases numbered 3, after V lost 5 bases and J lost 0 bases. The germline V gene has CDR1 MNHEY and CDR2 SVGAGI. The CDR3 is 15 amino acids. CDR3 coding DNA: TGTGCCAGCAGTCTAGCGGGCAACTCCTACAATGAGCAGTTCTTC. It specifies CASSLAGNSYNEQFF.

The chain uses TRBV7-8 and TRBJ2-7; no reliable D call. Deletions cut 5 bases from V and 5 bases from J, with 7 bases between. From germline, CDR1 is SGHVS and CDR2 FQNEAQ. The CDR3 loop spans 11 amino acids. CDR3 protein: CASSLFHEQYF. CDR3 in DNA: TGTGCCAGCAGCCTCTTCCACGAGCAGTACTTC.

The genes are TRBV7-9 and TRBJ2-3; 10 bases are a match to TRBD2. V shed 6 bases, J shed 4 bases, and the junction held 16 bases outside the gene matches. The germline gives CDR1 SEHNR, CDR2 FQNEAQ (reference sequence). The length of the CDR3 is 18 residues. CDR3 in amino acids: CASSRRLGSGRGPDTQYF. CDR3 sequence (DNA): TGTGCCAGCAGTAGGCGACTTGGGAGCGGGAGGGGGCCAGATACGCAGTATTTT. Filled out from reference TRBV7-9 and TRBJ2-3, the complete variable domain reads DTGVSQNPRHKITKRGQNVTFRCDPISEHNRLYWYRQTLGQGPEFLTYFQNEAQLEKSRLLSDRFSAERPKGSFSTLEIQRTEQGDSAMYLCASSRRLGSGRGPDTQYFGPGTRLTVL.

The chain carries TRBV2 and TRBJ1-6, with 9 bases matching TRBD1. The J segment lost 9 bases and the V segment lost 10 bases, leaving 7 bases of the junction unmatched. From germline, CDR1 is SNHLY and CDR2 FYNNEI. The CDR3 loop spans 13 amino acids. The DNA of the CDR3 is TGTGCCACCGGACAGGGGAGCGGTTCACCCCTCCACTTT. Its protein is CATGQGSGSPLHF.

This chain uses TRBV10-2 with TRBJ1-5, with 8 bases fitting TRBD1. V lost 3 bases to trimming and J lost 6 bases; unmatched junction nucleotides: 4. Per the germline V gene, CDR1 is WSHSY and CDR2 is SAAADI. There are 14 residues in the CDR3. The DNA of the CDR3 is TGCGCCAGCAGTGAACAGGGGGGGGGTCAGCCCCAGCATTTT. This gives the protein CASSEQGGGQPQHF.

J is TRBJ1-2 and V is TRBV7-9; D may be TRBD1 (6 bases). V lost 4 bases, J lost 2 bases, and 17 bases lay in between. The length of the CDR3 is 16 residues. The germline gives CDR1 SEHNR, CDR2 FQNEAQ (reference sequence). CDR3 nucleotides: TGTGCCAGCAGCTCCCGGGGGGACATTACGAACTATGGCTACACCTTC. This sequence encodes CASSSRGDITNYGYTF.

V usage is TRBV6-5 and J usage is TRBJ1-2; 9 bases fit TRBD1. Germline V gene lookup returns CDR1 MNHEY and CDR2 SVGAGI. With V trimmed by 6 bases and J by 7 bases, 6 bases remained unmatched. This CDR3 is 13 amino acids long. This CDR3 is CASSTDRGGGYTF. CDR3 sequence (DNA): TGTGCCAGCAGCACGGACAGGGGCGGTGGCTACACCTTC.

Details on this clone: This specimen includes other DNA sequences encoding the same CDR3. The gene calls are TRBV28 and TRBJ1-6; D gene ambiguous. V was pared by 3 bases and J by 6 bases, with 3 bases between. CDR1 is MDHEN, CDR2 SYDVKM, per germline. The length of the CDR3 is 12 residues. The CDR3 sequence is CASSFGNSPLHF. The CDR3 nucleotides are TGTGCCAGCAGTTTCGGTAATTCACCCCTCCACTTT. The complete variable domain, with remaining parts taken from reference TRBV28 and TRBJ1-6, reads DVKVTQSSRYLVKRTGEKVFLECVQDMDHENMFWYRQDPGLGLRLIYFSYDVKMKEKGDIPEGYSVSREKKERFSLILESASTNQTSMYLCASSFGNSPLHFGNGTRLTVT.

The gene calls are TRBV4-1 and TRBJ2-3; 7 nucleotides agree with TRBD2. CDR3 length equals 16 residues. The germline gives CDR1 MGHRA, CDR2 YSYEKL. Trimming removed 4 bases from V and 4 bases from J; junction bases left unmatched: 11. The CDR3 sequence is CASSPVGAGRSDTQYF. In nucleotides, the CDR3 is TGCGCCAGCAGCCCAGTAGGAGCGGGGAGATCAGATACGCAGTATTTT.

J is TRBJ1-1 and V is TRBV5-1; the D gene is possibly TRBD1 (6 bases). V shed 4 bases and J shed 1 base, with 8 bases lying between them. In germline, CDR1 is SGHRS, CDR2 YFSETQ. The CDR3 is made up of 13 amino acids. CDR3 coding DNA: TGCGCCAGCAGCGGGGGACAGAACACTGAAGCTTTCTTT. Protein sequence: CASSGGQNTEAFF.

This clone showed up just a few times. The chain is built from TRBV27 and TRBJ1-2; D call uncertain. CDR1 MNHEY and CDR2 SMNVEV come from the germline V gene (reference sequence). The V end lost 2 bases, the J end lost 2 bases, and 6 bases lay between the germline ends. The CDR3 loop spans 13 amino acids. CDR3 bases: TGTGCCAGCAGTTTAAACGGGAACTATGGCTACACCTTC. Translated: CASSLNGNYGYTF.

The genes are TRBV13 and TRBJ2-7; 7 bases are a match to TRBD2. Germline CDR1 is PRHDT and CDR2 is FYEKMQ (reference sequence). This CDR3 has 17 amino acids. After removal of 6 bases from V and 1 base from J, the junction contained 15 bases not matched to a gene. The CDR3 nucleotides read TGTGCCAGCAGTTCTCGCGGGAGTAGGACCCGATCCTACGAGCAGTACTTC. It yields the protein CASSSRGSRTRSYEQYF.

This sequence joins TRBV6-5 and TRBJ2-7, with 8 bases fitting TRBD1. The CDR3 runs 14 residues. Looked up from germline, CDR1 is MNHEY and CDR2 is SVGAGI. The junction had 9 bases not matched to a gene; V was cut back by 5 bases and J by 6 bases. Here the CDR3 DNA reads TGTGCCAGCAGTCCCCGACCCGGGACAGGCGAGCAGTACGTC. It translates to CASSPRPGTGEQYV.

The V gene is TRBV3-1 (or the pseudogene TRBV3-2), the J gene TRBJ1-3, with D possibly matching TRBD1 (5 bases). CDR1 is LGHDT, CDR2 YNNKEL, per germline (reference sequence). This CDR3 has 15 residues. Trimming took off 4 bases at V and 0 bases at J, with 10 bases between the two ends. The CDR3 is CASSLLGGSGNTIYF. Written as DNA, the CDR3 is TGTGCCAGCAGCCTGTTGGGGGGCTCTGGAAACACCATATATTTT.

The rearrangement links TRBV28 to TRBJ1-3; possibly TRBD1 for D (5 bases). The CDR3 is made up of 13 amino acids. V gave up 5 bases and J gave up 3 bases, with 8 bases separating them. The germline gives CDR1 MDHEN, CDR2 SYDVKM. The CDR3 sequence: CASSPGFGNTIYF. In DNA, the CDR3 is TGTGCCAGCAGTCCAGGGTTTGGAAACACCATATATTTT.

The gene calls are TRBV19 and TRBJ1-5; a weak D match, TRBD1 (6 bases). This CDR3 has 14 residues. V gave up 8 bases and J gave up 0 bases, with 11 bases separating them. Germline CDR1 is LNHDA and CDR2 is SQIVND (reference sequence). In DNA form, the CDR3 reads TGTGCCAGTGACGACAGGCCTAGCAATCAGCCCCAGCATTTT. It is translated as CASDDRPSNQPQHF. Combining the CDR3 with reference TRBV19 and TRBJ1-5 gives the whole variable domain DGGITQSPKYLFRKEGQNVTLSCEQNLNHDAMYWYRQDPGQGLRLIYYSQIVNDFQKGDIAEGYSVSREKKESFPLTVTSAQKNPTAFYLCASDDRPSNQPQHFGDGTRLSIL.

The chain joins TRBV19 to TRBJ2-1; TRBD2 matches 10 bases. Germline V gene lookup returns CDR1 LNHDA and CDR2 SQIVND (reference sequence). Germline trimming cut 1 base from V and 7 bases from J; bases unmatched to any gene: 13. The CDR3 spans 18 residues. The DNA for the CDR3 is TGTGCCAGTAGTATAGGGAGGGCTAGCGGGAGTCCACAAAATGAGCAGTTCTTC. Translation: CASSIGRASGSPQNEQFF.

To note about this clone: The limits of the CDR3 on the DNA are not certain, so only TCRdb's listed CDR3 is given. The genes are TRBV24-1 and TRBJ2-3; the table's D call, TRBD1, was not checked against the DNA. Germline V gives CDR1 KGHDR, CDR2 SFDVKD. The CDR3 sequence runs 20 residues, both termini included. CDR3 sequence: CATSDLSRSRGRGHRYAVFW.

The genes are TRBV28 and TRBJ2-2; tentatively, D is TRBD1 (5 bases). Trimming shortened V by 5 bases and J by 1 base, and 11 bases separated the two germline ends. The CDR3 runs to 15 residues. In germline, CDR1 is MDHEN, CDR2 SYDVKM. CDR3: CASSIRQQNTGELFF. The CDR3 region has the DNA TGTGCCAGCAGTATCAGACAGCAGAACACCGGGGAGCTGTTTTTT.

Here the CDR3 reads CASSQPGAGNSGYTF. CDR3 DNA sequence: TGCGCCAGCAGCCAACCTGGGGCAGGGAACTCGGGCTACACCTTC. The rearrangement links TRBV4-3 to TRBJ1-2, with a possible D match to TRBD1 (5 bases). This CDR3 spans 15 amino acids. V was shortened by 2 bases and J by 8 bases, with 18 bases between the two germline ends. Per germline, CDR1 LGHNA and CDR2 YSLEER.

This chain connects TRBV11-3 to TRBJ2-3; 12 bases map to TRBD2. This CDR3 is 16 amino acids long. Germline V gene lookup returns CDR1 SGHNT and CDR2 YENEEA. Trimming took 3 bases from V and 2 from J; bases not matched to a gene: 3. CDR3 loop: CASSLGLAGDTDTQYF. As DNA, the CDR3 is TGTGCCAGCAGCTTGGGACTAGCGGGCGACACAGATACGCAGTATTTT.

This chain uses TRBV29-1 with TRBJ2-1, with 10 bases matching TRBD2. Germline V CDR1 and CDR2: SQVTM, ANQGSEA. V lost 5 bases to trimming and J lost 0 bases; unmatched junction nucleotides: 1. CDR3 length: 14 residues. The CDR3 is CSVSSGSSYNEQFF. The CDR3 DNA reads TGCAGCGTTTCTAGCGGGAGCTCCTACAATGAGCAGTTCTTC.